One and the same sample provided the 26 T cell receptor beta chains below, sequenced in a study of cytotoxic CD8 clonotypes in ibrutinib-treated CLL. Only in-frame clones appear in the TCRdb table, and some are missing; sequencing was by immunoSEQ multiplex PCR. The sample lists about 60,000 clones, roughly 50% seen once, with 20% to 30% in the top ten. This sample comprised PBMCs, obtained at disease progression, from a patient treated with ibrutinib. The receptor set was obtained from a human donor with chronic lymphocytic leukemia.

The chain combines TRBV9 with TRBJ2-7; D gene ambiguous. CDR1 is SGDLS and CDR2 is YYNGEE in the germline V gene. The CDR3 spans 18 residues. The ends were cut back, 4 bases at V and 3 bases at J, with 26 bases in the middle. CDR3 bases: TGTGCCAGCAGCCCCCGCCTCGAGGAATCTTACATGGGCTACGAGCAGTACTTC. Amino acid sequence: CASSPRLEESYMGYEQYF.

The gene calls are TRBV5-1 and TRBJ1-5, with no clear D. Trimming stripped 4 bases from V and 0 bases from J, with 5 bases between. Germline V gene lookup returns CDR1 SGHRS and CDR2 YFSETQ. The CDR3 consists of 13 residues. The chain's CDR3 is CASSPYSNQPQHF. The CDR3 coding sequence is TGCGCCAGCAGCCCGTATAGCAATCAGCCCCAGCATTTT.

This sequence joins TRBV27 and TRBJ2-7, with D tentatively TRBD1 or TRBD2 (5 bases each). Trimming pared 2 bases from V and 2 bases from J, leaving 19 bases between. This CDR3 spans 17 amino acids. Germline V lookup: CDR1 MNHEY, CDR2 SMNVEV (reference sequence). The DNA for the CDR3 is TGTGCCAGCAGTTTACAGCCGTTGACGGGGCTTACCTACGAGCAGTACTTC. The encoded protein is CASSLQPLTGLTYEQYF.

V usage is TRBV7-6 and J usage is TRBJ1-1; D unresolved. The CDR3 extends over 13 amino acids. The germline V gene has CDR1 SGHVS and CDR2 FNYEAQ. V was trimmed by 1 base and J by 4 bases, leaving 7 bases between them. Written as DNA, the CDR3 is TGTGCCAGCAGCTTAGAGGTGGGCACTGAAGCTTTCTTT. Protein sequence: CASSLEVGTEAFF.

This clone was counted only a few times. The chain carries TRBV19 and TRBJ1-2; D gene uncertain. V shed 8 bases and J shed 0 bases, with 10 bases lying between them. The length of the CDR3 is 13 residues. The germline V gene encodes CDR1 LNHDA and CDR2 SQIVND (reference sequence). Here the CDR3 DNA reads TGTGCCAGTGTCCCAGCAGCTAACTATGGCTACACCTTC. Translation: CASVPAANYGYTF.

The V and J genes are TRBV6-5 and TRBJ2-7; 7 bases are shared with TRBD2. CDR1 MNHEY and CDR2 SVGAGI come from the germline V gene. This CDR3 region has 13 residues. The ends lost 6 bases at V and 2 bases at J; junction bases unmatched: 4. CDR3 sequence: CASSFGLAYEQYF. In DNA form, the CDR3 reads TGTGCCAGCAGCTTCGGACTAGCCTACGAGCAGTACTTC.

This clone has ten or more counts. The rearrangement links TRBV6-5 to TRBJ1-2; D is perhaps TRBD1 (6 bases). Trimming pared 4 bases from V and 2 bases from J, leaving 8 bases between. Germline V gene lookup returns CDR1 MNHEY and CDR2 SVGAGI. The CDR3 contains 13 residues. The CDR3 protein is CASSLQGNYGYTF. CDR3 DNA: TGTGCCAGCAGTTTACAGGGCAACTATGGCTACACCTTC.

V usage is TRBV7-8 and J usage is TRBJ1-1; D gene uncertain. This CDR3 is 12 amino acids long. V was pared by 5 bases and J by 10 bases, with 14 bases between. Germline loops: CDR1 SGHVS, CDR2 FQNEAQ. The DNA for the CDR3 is TGTGCCAGCAGCCGGACCCTCGGTGGAGCTTTCTTT. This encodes CASSRTLGGAFF.

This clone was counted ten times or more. The DNA of the CDR3 is TGCGCCAGCAGCTTGGGGGGTTTCAATCAGCCCCAGCATTTT. Translated, it gives CASSLGGFNQPQHF. This chain connects TRBV5-1 to TRBJ1-5, with unresolved D. This CDR3 has 14 residues. Between the trimmed V and J ends, which lost 0 bases and 3 bases, there was a span of 7 bases. Looked up from germline, CDR1 is SGHRS and CDR2 is YFSETQ.

The CDR3 loop is CATSEDREDYGYTF. For the CDR3, the DNA is TGTGCCACCAGCGAGGACAGGGAGGACTATGGCTACACCTTC. The rearrangement links TRBV15 to TRBJ1-2; 8 bases align to TRBD1. CDR3 length equals 14 residues. With 5 bases clipped from V and 3 bases from J, the junction kept 5 bases outside the gene matches. Germline V gene lookup returns CDR1 LNHNV and CDR2 YYDKDF (reference sequence).

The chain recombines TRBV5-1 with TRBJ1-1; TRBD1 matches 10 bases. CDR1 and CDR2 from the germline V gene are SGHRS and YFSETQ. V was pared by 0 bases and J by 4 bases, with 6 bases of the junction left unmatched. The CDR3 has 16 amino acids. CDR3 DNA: TGCGCCAGCAGCTTGGAGGGACAGGGGCAATTCACTGAAGCTTTCTTT. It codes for CASSLEGQGQFTEAFF. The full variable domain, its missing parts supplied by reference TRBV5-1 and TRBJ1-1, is KAGVTQTPRYLIKTRGQQVTLSCSPISGHRSVSWYQQTPGQGLQFLFEYFSETQRNKGNFPGRFSGRQFSNSRSEMNVSTLELGDSALYLCASSLEGQGQFTEAFFGQGTRLTVV.

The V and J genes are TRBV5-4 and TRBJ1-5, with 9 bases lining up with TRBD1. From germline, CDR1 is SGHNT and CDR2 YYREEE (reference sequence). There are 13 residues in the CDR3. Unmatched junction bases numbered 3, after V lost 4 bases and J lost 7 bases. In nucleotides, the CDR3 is TGTGCCAGCAGCCGCGGGACAGGGCAGCCCCAGCATTTT. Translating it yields CASSRGTGQPQHF.

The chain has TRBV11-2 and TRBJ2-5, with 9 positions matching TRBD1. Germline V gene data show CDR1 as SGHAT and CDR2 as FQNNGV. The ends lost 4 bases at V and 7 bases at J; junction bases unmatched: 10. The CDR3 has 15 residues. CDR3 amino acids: CASSSGQGVSGTQYF. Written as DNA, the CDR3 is TGTGCCAGCAGCTCGGGACAGGGCGTTTCGGGGACCCAGTACTTC.

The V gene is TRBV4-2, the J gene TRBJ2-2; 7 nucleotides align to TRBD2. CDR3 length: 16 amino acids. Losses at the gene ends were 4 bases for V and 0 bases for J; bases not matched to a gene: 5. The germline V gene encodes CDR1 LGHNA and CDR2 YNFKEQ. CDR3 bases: TGTGCCAGCAGCCCCCTGGCGGGGGCGAACACCGGGGAGCTGTTTTTT. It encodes CASSPLAGANTGELFF.

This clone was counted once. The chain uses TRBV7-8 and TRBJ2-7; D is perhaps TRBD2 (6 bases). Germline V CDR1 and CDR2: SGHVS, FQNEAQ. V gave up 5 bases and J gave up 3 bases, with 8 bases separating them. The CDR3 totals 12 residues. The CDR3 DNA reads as TGTGCCAGCAGCCGGGGGTACTACGAGCAGTACTTC. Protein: CASSRGYYEQYF. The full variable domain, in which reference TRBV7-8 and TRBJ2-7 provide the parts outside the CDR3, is GAGVSQSPRYKVAKRGQDVALRCDPISGHVSLFWYQQALGQGPEFLTYFQNEAQLDKSGLPSDRFFAERPEGSVSTLKIQRTQQEDSAVYLCASSRGYYEQYFGPGTRLTVT.

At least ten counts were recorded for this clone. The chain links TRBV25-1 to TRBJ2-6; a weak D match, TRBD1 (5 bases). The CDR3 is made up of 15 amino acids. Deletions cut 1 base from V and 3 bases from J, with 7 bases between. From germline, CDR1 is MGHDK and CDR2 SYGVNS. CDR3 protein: CASSELGVGANVLTF. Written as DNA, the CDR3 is TGTGCCAGCAGTGAATTAGGGGTTGGGGCCAACGTCCTGACTTTC.

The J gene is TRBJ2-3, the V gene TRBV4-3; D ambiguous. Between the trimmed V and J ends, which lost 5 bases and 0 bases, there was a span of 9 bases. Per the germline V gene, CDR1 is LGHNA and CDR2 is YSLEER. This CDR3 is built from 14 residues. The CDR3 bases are TGCGCCAGCAGCGCAATGGGTAGCACAGATACGCAGTATTTT. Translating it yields CASSAMGSTDTQYF.

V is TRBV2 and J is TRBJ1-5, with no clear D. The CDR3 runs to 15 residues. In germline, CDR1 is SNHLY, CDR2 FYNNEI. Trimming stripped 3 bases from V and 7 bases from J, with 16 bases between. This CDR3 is CASSDIRGSGQPQHF. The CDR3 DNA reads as TGTGCCAGCAGTGACATCCGGGGATCTGGACAGCCCCAGCATTTT.

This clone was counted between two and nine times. The CDR3 loop reads CASSRGQGAGANVLTF. In nucleotides, the CDR3 is TGTGCCAGTAGTCGGGGACAGGGGGCTGGGGCCAACGTCCTGACTTTC. The rearrangement joins TRBV19 to TRBJ2-6, with 11 bases matching TRBD1. CDR1 is LNHDA and CDR2 is SQIVND in the germline V gene (reference sequence). J lost 2 bases, V lost 5 bases, and 2 bases had no gene match. This CDR3 comprises 16 residues.

This chain's CDR3 is CAWTPILGAGNTIYF. CDR3 coding DNA: TGTGCCTGGACCCCCATTTTAGGGGCCGGAAACACCATATATTTT. The chain recombines TRBV30 with TRBJ1-3; D is possibly TRBD1 (5 bases). The V end lost 4 bases, the J end lost 4 bases, and 17 bases lay between the germline ends. CDR3 size: 15 residues. CDR1 and CDR2 (germline): GTSNPN, SVGIG (reference sequence). Together with reference TRBV30 and TRBJ1-3, the CDR3 gives the full variable domain: SQTIHQWPATLVQPVGSPLSLECTVEGTSNPNLYWYRQAAGRGLQLLFYSVGIGQISSEVPQNLSASRPQDRQFILSSKKLLLSDSGFYLCAWTPILGAGNTIYFGEGSWLTVV.

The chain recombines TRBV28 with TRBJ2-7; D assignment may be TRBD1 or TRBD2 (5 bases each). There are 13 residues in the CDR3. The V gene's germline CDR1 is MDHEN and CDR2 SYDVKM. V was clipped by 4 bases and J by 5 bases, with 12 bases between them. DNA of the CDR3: TGTGCCAGCAGTTACGGGGCCGCTCACGAGCAGTACTTC. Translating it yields CASSYGAAHEQYF.

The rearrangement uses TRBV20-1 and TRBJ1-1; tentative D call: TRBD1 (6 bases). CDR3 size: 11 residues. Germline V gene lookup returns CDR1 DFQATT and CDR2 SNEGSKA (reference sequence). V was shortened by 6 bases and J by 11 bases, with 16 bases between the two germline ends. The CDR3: CSAVKGETAFF. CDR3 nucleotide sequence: TGCAGTGCGGTAAAGGGGGAGACGGCTTTCTTT.

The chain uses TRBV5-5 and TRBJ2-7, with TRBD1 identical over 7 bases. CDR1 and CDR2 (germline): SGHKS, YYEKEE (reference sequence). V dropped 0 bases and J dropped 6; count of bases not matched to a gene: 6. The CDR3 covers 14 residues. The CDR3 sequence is CASSLVTGDGEQYF. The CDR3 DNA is TGTGCCAGCAGCTTGGTTACAGGGGATGGCGAGCAGTACTTC.

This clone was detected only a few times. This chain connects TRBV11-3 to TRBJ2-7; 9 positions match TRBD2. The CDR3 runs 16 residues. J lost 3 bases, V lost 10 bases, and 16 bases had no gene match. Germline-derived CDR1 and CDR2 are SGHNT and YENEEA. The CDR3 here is CATPRWMGREGYEQYF. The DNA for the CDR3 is TGTGCCACCCCGCGGTGGATGGGGCGGGAGGGCTACGAGCAGTACTTC.

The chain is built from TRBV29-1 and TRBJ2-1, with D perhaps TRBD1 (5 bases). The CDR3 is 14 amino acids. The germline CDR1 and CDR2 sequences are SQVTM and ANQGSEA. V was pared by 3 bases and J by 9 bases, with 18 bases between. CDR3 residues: CSVDERTPAGEQFF. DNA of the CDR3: TGCAGCGTTGACGAGAGGACACCGGCCGGTGAGCAGTTCTTC.

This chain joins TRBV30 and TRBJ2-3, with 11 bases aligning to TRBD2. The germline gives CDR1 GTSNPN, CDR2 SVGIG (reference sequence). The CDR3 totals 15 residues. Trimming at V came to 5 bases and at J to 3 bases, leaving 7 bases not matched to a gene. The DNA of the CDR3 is TGTGCCTGGTCCACTAGCGGGGGTTGGACAGATACGCAGTATTTT. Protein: CAWSTSGGWTDTQYF.